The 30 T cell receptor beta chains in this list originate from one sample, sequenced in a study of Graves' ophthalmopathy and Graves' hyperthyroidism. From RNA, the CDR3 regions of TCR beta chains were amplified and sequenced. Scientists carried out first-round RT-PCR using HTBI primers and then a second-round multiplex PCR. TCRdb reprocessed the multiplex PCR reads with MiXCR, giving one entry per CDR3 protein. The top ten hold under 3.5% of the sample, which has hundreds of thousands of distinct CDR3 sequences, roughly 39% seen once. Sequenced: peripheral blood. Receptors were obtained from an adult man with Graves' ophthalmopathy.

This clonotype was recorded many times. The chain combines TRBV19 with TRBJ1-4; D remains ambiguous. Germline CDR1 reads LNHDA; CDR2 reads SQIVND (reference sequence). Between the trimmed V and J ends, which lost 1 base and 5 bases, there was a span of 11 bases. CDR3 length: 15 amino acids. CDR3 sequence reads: CASSIVWGGNEKLFF. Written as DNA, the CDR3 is TGTGCCAGTAGTATAGTATGGGGTGGCAATGAAAAACTGTTTTTT.

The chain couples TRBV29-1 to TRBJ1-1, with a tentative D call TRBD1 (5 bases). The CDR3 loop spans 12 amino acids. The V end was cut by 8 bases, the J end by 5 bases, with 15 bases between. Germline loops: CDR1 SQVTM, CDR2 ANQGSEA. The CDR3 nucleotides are TGCAGCTTAGCCGGGGACGGGACTGAAGCTTTCTTT. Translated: CSLAGDGTEAFF.

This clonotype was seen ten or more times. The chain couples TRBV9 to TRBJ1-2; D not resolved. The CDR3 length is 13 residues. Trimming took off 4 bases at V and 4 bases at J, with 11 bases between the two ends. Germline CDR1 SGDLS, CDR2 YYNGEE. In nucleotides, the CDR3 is TGTGCCAGCAGCACGACACTCACCTATGGCTACACCTTC. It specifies CASSTTLTYGYTF.

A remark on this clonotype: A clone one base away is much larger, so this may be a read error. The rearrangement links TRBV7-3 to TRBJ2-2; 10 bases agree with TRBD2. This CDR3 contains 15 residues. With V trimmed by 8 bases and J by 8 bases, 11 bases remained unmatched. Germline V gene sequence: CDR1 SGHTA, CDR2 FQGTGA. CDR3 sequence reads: CASGRTSGVLGELFF. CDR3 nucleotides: TGTGCCAGCGGCAGAACTAGCGGGGTTTTGGGGGAGCTGTTTTTT.

CDR3 nucleotides: TGTGCCAGCAGCCAAGTCCCAGATACGCAGTATTTT. Translated: CASSQVPDTQYF. The V gene is TRBV14, the J gene TRBJ2-3; no definite D call. This CDR3 contains 12 residues. Germline V gene data show CDR1 as SGHDN and CDR2 as FVKESK. Trimming shortened V by 1 base and J by 4 bases, and 3 bases separated the two germline ends.

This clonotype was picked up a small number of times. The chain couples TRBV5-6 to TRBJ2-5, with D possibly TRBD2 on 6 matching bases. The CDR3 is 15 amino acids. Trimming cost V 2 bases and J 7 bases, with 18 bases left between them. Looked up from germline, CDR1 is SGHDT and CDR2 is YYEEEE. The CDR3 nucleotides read TGTGCCAGCAGCTTATCGACTAGGGGCTTCGGGACCCAGTACTTC. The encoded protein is CASSLSTRGFGTQYF.

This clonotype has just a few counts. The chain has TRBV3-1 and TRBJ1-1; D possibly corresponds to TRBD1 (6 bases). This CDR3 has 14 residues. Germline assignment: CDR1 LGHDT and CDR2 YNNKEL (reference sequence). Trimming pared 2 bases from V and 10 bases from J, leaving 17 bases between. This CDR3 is CASSQPDRRWAAFF. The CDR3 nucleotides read TGTGCCAGCAGCCAACCTGACAGGAGATGGGCAGCTTTCTTT.

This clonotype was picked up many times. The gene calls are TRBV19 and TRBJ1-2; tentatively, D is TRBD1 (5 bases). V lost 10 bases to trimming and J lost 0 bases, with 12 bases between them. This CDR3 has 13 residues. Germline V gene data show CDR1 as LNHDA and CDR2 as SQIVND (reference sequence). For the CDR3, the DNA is TGTGCCACCCGGGGCCCCCCTAACTATGGCTACACCTTC. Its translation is CATRGPPNYGYTF.

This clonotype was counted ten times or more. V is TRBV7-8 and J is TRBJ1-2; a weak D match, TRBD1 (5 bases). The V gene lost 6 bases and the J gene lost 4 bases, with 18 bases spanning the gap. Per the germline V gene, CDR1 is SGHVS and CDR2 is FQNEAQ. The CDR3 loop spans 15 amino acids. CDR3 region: CASSEAGTAVYGYTF. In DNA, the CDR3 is TGTGCCAGCAGTGAAGCCGGGACGGCAGTCTATGGCTACACCTTC.

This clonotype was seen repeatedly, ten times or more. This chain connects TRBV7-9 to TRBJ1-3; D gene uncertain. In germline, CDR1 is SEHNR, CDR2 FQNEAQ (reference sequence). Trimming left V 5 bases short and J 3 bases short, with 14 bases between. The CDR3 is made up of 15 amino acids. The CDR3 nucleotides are TGTGCCAGCAGCCCCGTGGCCTTAGGTGGAAACACCATATATTTT. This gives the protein CASSPVALGGNTIYF.

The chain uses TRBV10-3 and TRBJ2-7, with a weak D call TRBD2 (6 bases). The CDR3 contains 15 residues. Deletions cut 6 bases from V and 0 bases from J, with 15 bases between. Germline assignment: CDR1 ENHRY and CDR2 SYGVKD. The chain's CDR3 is CAIREGQGGSYEQYF. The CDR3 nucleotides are TGTGCCATCAGGGAGGGGCAGGGAGGCTCCTACGAGCAGTACTTC.

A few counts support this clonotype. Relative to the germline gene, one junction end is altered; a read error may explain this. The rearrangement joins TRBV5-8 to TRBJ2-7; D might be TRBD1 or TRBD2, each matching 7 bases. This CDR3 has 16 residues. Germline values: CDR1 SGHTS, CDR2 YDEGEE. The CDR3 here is CASSQGGRGRGNEQYF. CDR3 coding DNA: TGCGCCAGCAGCCAAGGGGGGAGGGGGCGAGGGAACGAGCAGTACTTC.

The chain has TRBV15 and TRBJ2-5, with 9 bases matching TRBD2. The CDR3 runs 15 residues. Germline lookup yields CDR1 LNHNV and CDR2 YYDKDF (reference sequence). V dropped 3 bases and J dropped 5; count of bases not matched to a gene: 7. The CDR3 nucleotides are TGTGCCACCAGCAGTCAGCGAGCGGGAGGTGAGACCCAGTACTTC. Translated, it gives CATSSQRAGGETQYF.

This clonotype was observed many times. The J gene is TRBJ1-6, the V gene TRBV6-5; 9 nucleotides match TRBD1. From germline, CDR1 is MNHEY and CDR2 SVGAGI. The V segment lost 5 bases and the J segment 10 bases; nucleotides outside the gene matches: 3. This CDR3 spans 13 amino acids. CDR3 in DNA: TGTGCCAGCAGTCGGACAGGGGTCTCACCCCTCCACTTT. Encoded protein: CASSRTGVSPLHF.

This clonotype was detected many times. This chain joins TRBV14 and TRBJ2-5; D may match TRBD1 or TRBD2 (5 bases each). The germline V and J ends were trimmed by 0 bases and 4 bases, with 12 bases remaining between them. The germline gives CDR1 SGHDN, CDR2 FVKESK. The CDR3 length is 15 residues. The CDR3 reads CASSQERGIGETQYF. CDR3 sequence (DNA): TGTGCCAGCAGCCAAGAGAGGGGAATTGGAGAGACCCAGTACTTC.

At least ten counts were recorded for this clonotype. The CDR3 loop is CASSEGREAGELFF. The CDR3 DNA reads as TGTGCCAGCAGTGAAGGTCGGGAGGCCGGGGAGCTGTTTTTT. The chain is built from TRBV25-1 and TRBJ2-2; TRBD2 matches at 7 bases. The CDR3 has 14 amino acids. From germline, CDR1 is MGHDK and CDR2 SYGVNS. The ends lost 2 bases at V and 6 bases at J; junction bases unmatched: 3.

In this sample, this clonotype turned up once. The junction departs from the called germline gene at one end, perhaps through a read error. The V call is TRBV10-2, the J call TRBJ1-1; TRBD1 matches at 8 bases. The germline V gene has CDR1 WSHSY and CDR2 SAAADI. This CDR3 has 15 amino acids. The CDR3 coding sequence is TGCGCCTGCAGCGTTGGGGACAGGCAGATAGATGAAGCTTTCTTT. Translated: CACSVGDRQIDEAFF.

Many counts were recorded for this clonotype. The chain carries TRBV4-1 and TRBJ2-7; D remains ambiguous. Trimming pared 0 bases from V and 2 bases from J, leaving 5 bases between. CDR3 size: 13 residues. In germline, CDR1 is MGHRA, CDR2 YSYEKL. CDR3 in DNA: TGCGCCAGCAGCCAAGATGGGACCTACGAGCAGTACTTC. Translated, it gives CASSQDGTYEQYF.

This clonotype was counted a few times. CDR3 coding DNA: TGTGCCAGCAGTTTATCCAGCCCGCACACTGAAGCTTTCTTT. The encoded protein is CASSLSSPHTEAFF. This rearrangement joins TRBV27 to TRBJ1-1; no clear D. The germline V gene has CDR1 MNHEY and CDR2 SMNVEV (reference sequence). Trimming took off 0 bases at V and 3 bases at J, with 8 bases between the two ends. CDR3 length: 14 amino acids.

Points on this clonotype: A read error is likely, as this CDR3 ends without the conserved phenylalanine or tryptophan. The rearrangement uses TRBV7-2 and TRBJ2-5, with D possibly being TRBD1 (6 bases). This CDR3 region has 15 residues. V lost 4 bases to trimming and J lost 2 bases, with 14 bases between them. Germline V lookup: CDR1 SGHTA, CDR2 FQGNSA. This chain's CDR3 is CASSSSSQGQETQYV. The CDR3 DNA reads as TGTGCCAGCAGCTCATCTTCCCAGGGGCAAGAGACCCAGTACGTC.

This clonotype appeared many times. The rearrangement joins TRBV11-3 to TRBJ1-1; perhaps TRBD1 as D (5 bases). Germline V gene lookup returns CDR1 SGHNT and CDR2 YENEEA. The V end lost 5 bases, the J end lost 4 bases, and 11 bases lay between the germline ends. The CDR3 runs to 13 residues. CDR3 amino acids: CASSKTEGTEAFF. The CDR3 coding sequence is TGTGCCAGCAGCAAGACAGAGGGCACTGAAGCTTTCTTT. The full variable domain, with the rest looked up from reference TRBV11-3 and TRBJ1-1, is EAGVVQSPRYKIIEKKQPVAFWCNPISGHNTLYWYLQNLGQGPELLIRYENEEAVDDSQLPKDRFSAERLKGVDSTLKIQPAELGDSAVYLCASSKTEGTEAFFGQGTRLTVV.

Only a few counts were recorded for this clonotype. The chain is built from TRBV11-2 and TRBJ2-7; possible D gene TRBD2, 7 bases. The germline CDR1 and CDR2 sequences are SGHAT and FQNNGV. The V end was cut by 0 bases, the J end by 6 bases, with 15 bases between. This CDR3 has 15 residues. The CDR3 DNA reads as TGTGCCAGCAGCTTAGATCAAGGGGGAGGGGTCGAGCAGTACTTC. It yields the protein CASSLDQGGGVEQYF.

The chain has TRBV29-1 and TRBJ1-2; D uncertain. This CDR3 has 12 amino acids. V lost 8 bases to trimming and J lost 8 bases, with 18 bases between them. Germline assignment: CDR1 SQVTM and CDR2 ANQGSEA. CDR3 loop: CSSQYRTGGYTF. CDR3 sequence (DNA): TGCAGCAGCCAATACCGGACTGGCGGCTACACCTTC.

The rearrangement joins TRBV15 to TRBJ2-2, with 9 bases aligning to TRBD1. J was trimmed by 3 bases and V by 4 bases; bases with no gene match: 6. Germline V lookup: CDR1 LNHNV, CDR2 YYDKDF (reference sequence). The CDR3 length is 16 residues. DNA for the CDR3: TGTGCCACCAGCATCGGACAGGGGCTAGACACCGGGGAGCTGTTTTTT. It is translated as CATSIGQGLDTGELFF.

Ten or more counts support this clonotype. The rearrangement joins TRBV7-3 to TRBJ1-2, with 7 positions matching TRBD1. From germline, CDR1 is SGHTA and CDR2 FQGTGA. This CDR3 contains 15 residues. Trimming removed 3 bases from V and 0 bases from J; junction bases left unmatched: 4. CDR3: CASSLTGNTNYGYTF. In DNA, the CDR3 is TGTGCCAGCAGCTTGACAGGGAATACTAACTATGGCTACACCTTC.

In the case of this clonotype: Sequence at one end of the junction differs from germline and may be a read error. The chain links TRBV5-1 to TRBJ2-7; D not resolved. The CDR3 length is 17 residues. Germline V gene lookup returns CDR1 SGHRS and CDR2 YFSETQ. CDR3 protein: CASSQDHATGISYEQYF. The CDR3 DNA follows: TGTGCCAGCAGCCAAGATCACGCAACTGGGATCTCCTACGAGCAGTACTTC.

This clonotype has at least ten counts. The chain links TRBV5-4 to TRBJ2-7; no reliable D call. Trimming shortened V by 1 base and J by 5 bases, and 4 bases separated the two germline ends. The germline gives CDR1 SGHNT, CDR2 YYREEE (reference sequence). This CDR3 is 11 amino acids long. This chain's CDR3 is CASSLLHEQYF. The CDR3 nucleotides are TGTGCCAGCAGCTTGCTCCACGAGCAGTACTTC. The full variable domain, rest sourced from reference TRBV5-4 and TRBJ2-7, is ETGVTQSPTHLIKTRGQQVTLRCSSQSGHNTVSWYQQALGQGPQFIFQYYREEENGRGNFPPRFSGLQFPNYSSELNVNALELDDSALYLCASSLLHEQYFGPGTRLTVT.

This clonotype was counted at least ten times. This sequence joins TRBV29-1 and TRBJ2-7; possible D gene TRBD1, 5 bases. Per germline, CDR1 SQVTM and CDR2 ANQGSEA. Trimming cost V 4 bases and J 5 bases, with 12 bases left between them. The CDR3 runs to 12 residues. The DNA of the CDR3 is TGCAGCGTTGGTCAGGGATCGGACGAGCAGTACTTC. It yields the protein CSVGQGSDEQYF.

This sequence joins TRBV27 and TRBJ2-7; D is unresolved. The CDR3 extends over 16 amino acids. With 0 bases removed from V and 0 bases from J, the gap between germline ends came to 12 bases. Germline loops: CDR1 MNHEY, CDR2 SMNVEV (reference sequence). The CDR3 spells CASSLSGRSSSYEQYF. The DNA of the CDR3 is TGTGCCAGCAGTTTATCTGGGCGCTCTAGCTCCTACGAGCAGTACTTC.

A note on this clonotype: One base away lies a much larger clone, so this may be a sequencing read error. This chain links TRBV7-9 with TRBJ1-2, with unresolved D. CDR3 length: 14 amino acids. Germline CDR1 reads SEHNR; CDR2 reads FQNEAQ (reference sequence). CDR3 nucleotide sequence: TGTGTCAGCAGCTTAGAGTTGAGATCCCATGGCTACACCTTC. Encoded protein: CVSSLELRSHGYTF.